The T cell receptor (beta chain) under discussion was sequenced for a study of Tregs in tolerant kidney transplant recipients. Findings and limits, study-wide: The most relevant donor-specific Treg TCRbeta repertoire apparently came from expansion with activated donor B cells. This study did not directly address biological reproducibility. Few patients were studied, so findings need validation in larger groups.

About this clone: What it recognizes is unknown.

Using immunoSEQ multiplex PCR, the repertoire was profiled, and TCRdb retains in-frame clones only, with some absent. The sample yields hundreds of thousands of clones, around 81% seen once. Unstimulated Tregs (CD4+CD25+CD127-) and CD4+CD25- non-Tregs were sorted from PBMCs. This CDR3 is 15 amino acids long. The ends were cut back, 0 bases at V and 9 bases at J, with 13 bases in the middle. The germline V gene encodes CDR1 SGDLS and CDR2 YYNGEE. This sequence was found in a human donor in good health. The sample was CD4+ T cells from blood. V is TRBV9 and J is TRBJ1-6; possibly TRBD1 for D (5 bases). CDR3 sequence: CASSVAGRVISPLHF. CDR3 sequence (DNA): TGTGCCAGCAGCGTAGCCGGCAGGGTGATTTCACCCCTCCACTTT.